The 23 T cell receptor beta chains listed next were all sequenced from one sample in a study of neurological immune-mediated disorders. TCRdb passed the 5' RACE reads through MiXCR, listing each CDR3 protein once. The top ten hold about 14% of the sample, which has 40,000 to 55,000 distinct CDR3 sequences, around 2.9% seen once. The sample consisted of PBMCs. Receptors were obtained from a woman aged 45-65 years with multiple sclerosis.

This clonotype was recorded a few times. Possible read error: a much larger clone is one base away. The J gene is TRBJ1-1, the V gene TRBV20-1; D might be TRBD1 (6 bases). The CDR3 loop spans 13 amino acids. Germline CDR1 DFQATT, CDR2 SNEGSKA (reference sequence). V was trimmed by 4 bases and J by 4 bases, leaving 13 bases between them. The CDR3 loop is CSANREGPTEAFF. The CDR3 DNA reads TGCAGTGCTAACAGGGAGGGGCCCACTGAAGCTTTCTTT.

This clonotype was seen repeatedly, ten times or more. The chain couples TRBV12-3 or TRBV12-4 to TRBJ1-5; the D gene is possibly TRBD1 (6 bases). The CDR3 has 14 residues. V was cut by 4 bases and J by 6 bases, with 13 bases left in between. The CDR3 DNA follows: TGTGCCAGCAGTTCCGGCGGGGGCTCTCAGCCCCAGCATTTT. Its protein product is CASSSGGGSQPQHF.

This clonotype has a count of ten or more. V gene TRBV10-2 combines with J gene TRBJ2-4; TRBD2 matches at 10 bases. CDR3 length: 14 residues. The germline gives CDR1 WSHSY, CDR2 SAAADI. After removal of 3 bases from V and 8 bases from J, the junction contained 4 bases not matched to a gene. The CDR3 bases are TGCGCCAGCAGTGACAGCGGGGGGGCCTACATTCAGTACTTC. It codes for CASSDSGGAYIQYF.

This clonotype has a count of ten or more. The rearrangement links TRBV5-1 to TRBJ2-5; D is unresolved. Germline CDR1 reads SGHRS; CDR2 reads YFSETQ. V lost 3 bases and J lost 2, with 2 bases in between. The CDR3 has 11 amino acids. The CDR3 protein is CASSSQETQYF. The CDR3 nucleotides read TGCGCCAGCAGCTCTCAAGAGACCCAGTACTTC.

This clonotype appeared many times. The chain employs TRBV20-1 and TRBJ2-5; 7 nucleotides match TRBD2. With V trimmed by 5 bases and J by 0 bases, 6 bases remained unmatched. The CDR3 covers 14 residues. Germline assignment: CDR1 DFQATT and CDR2 SNEGSKA (reference sequence). The CDR3 sequence is CSARSGEYQETQYF. CDR3 DNA sequence: TGCAGTGCTCGAAGCGGGGAATACCAAGAGACCCAGTACTTC.

The sample holds many counts of this clonotype. V is TRBV20-1 and J is TRBJ1-4; D remains unclear. Germline CDR1 and CDR2: DFQATT and SNEGSKA (reference sequence). The CDR3 runs 11 residues. V was shortened by 3 bases and J by 7 bases, with 6 bases between the two germline ends. The CDR3 spells CSASFSEKLFF. For the CDR3, the DNA is TGCAGTGCTAGCTTTTCTGAAAAACTGTTTTTT.

This clonotype was counted many times. The V gene is TRBV20-1, the J gene TRBJ2-7, with TRBD2 identical over 7 bases. This CDR3 is built from 15 residues. Trimming at V came to 6 bases and at J to 5 bases, leaving 16 bases not matched to a gene. Per germline, CDR1 DFQATT and CDR2 SNEGSKA (reference sequence). In DNA, the CDR3 is TGCAGTGCCCGCTACGGGGGGTACGGCCGTGACGAGCAGTACTTC. As protein: CSARYGGYGRDEQYF.

In this sample, this clonotype turned up many times. This chain joins TRBV7-2 and TRBJ1-2, with D perhaps TRBD1 (6 bases). In germline, CDR1 is SGHTA, CDR2 FQGNSA. Trimming stripped 4 bases from V and 7 bases from J, with 16 bases between. The CDR3 length is 14 residues. The DNA of the CDR3 is TGTGCCAGCAGCTCGGCAGGGGTATCGTCTGGCTACACCTTC. It specifies CASSSAGVSSGYTF.

Ten or more counts support this clonotype. The chain has TRBV5-1 and TRBJ2-5; 9 bases are shared with TRBD1. Germline lookup yields CDR1 SGHRS and CDR2 YFSETQ. CDR3 length equals 14 residues. V lost 5 bases and J lost 4; bases outside the gene matches: 6. DNA of the CDR3: TGCGCCAGCAGACAGGGGGCGGTTCGAGAGACCCAGTACTTC. Its protein is CASRQGAVRETQYF.

At least ten counts were recorded for this clonotype. This rearrangement joins TRBV10-3 to TRBJ2-5; D not certain. CDR3 size: 13 residues. Germline-derived CDR1 and CDR2 are ENHRY and SYGVKD. V lost 0 bases and J lost 5, with 7 bases in between. CDR3 loop: CAISESEQETQYF. The CDR3 nucleotides are TGTGCCATCAGTGAGTCGGAACAGGAGACCCAGTACTTC.

This clonotype was observed many times. The rearrangement links TRBV6-5 to TRBJ1-4; D possibly corresponds to TRBD1 (6 bases). The CDR3 is made up of 14 amino acids. Germline V CDR1 and CDR2: MNHEY, SVGAGI. The V and J ends lost 6 bases and 3 bases respectively, with 11 bases between them. This CDR3 reads CASRSQGANEKLFF. The CDR3 DNA reads TGTGCCAGCAGGTCACAGGGAGCTAATGAAAAACTGTTTTTT.

This clonotype was observed at least ten times. J is TRBJ2-5 and V is TRBV6-5; D possibly matches TRBD1 or TRBD2 (6 bases each). V was shortened by 3 bases and J by 5 bases, with 16 bases between the two germline ends. The CDR3 sequence is 15 residues long. Germline values: CDR1 MNHEY, CDR2 SVGAGI. CDR3 sequence: CASSYRGPGGETQYF. CDR3 in DNA: TGTGCCAGCAGTTATCGGGGGCCCGGAGGGGAGACCCAGTACTTC.

This clonotype was seen ten or more times. The chain couples TRBV2 to TRBJ1-4, with D possibly being TRBD1 (5 bases). V was trimmed by 6 bases and J by 7 bases, leaving 18 bases between them. Germline V lookup: CDR1 SNHLY, CDR2 FYNNEI. This CDR3 contains 15 residues. The CDR3 is CASSRTQGPVEKLFF. DNA of the CDR3: TGTGCCAGCAGCCGAACGCAGGGACCCGTTGAAAAACTGTTTTTT.

This clonotype was observed many times. This sequence joins TRBV9 and TRBJ2-3; D is undetermined. V was trimmed by 6 bases and J by 2 bases, leaving 10 bases between them. The germline V gene encodes CDR1 SGDLS and CDR2 YYNGEE. The CDR3 contains 13 residues. CDR3 region: CASNQDDTDTQYF. The DNA for the CDR3 is TGTGCCAGCAACCAGGATGACACAGATACGCAGTATTTT.

The sample holds many counts of this clonotype. This chain connects TRBV7-3 to TRBJ1-1; D is undetermined. Germline V gene sequence: CDR1 SGHTA, CDR2 FQGTGA. The CDR3 sequence is 13 residues long. Trimming removed 3 bases from V and 2 bases from J, with 7 bases in between. CDR3: CASSLHRNTEAFF. CDR3 sequence (DNA): TGTGCCAGCAGCTTGCACAGAAACACTGAAGCTTTCTTT.

This clonotype was observed many times. DNA for the CDR3: TGCGCCAGCAGCTTGGAAGGAGGAAAGTACACTGAAGCTTTCTTT. Protein sequence: CASSLEGGKYTEAFF. This chain uses TRBV5-1 with TRBJ1-1; D unresolved. CDR1 is SGHRS and CDR2 is YFSETQ in the germline V gene. V lost 0 bases to trimming and J lost 3 bases, with 12 bases between them. The CDR3 runs 15 residues.

In its sample, this clonotype was seen many times. This sequence joins TRBV20-1 and TRBJ2-3; TRBD2 is a possible D gene (5 bases). Trimming shortened V by 2 bases and J by 9 bases, and 9 bases separated the two germline ends. Germline CDR1 reads DFQATT; CDR2 reads SNEGSKA (reference sequence). The CDR3 runs 11 residues. This CDR3 is CSARNGETQYF. CDR3 coding DNA: TGCAGTGCTAGAAACGGGGAAACGCAGTATTTT.

This clonotype was found many times. The chain joins TRBV20-1 to TRBJ2-3; possibly TRBD1 for D (6 bases). Per the germline V gene, CDR1 is DFQATT and CDR2 is SNEGSKA (reference sequence). V was shortened by 3 bases and J by 2 bases, with 12 bases between the two germline ends. The length of the CDR3 is 14 residues. The CDR3 nucleotides are TGCAGTGCTAGGATGGACAGTAACACAGATACGCAGTATTTT. It translates to CSARMDSNTDTQYF.

This clonotype occurred a few times. This rearrangement joins TRBV6-5 to TRBJ2-7, with 14 bases lining up with TRBD2. Trimming removed 6 bases from V and 5 bases from J; junction bases left unmatched: 6. Per the germline V gene, CDR1 is MNHEY and CDR2 is SVGAGI. This CDR3 is built from 15 residues. As DNA, the CDR3 is TGTGCCAGCAGAGAGACTAGCGGGGGGGCGGACGAGCAGTACGTC. Translated, it gives CASRETSGGADEQYV.

This clonotype appeared many times. This CDR3 reads CASSLSGSNQPQHF. The CDR3 DNA reads TGTGCCAGCAGCTTATCCGGGAGCAATCAGCCCCAGCATTTT. This sequence joins TRBV11-2 and TRBJ1-5; D remains ambiguous. From germline, CDR1 is SGHAT and CDR2 FQNNGV. V was pared by 2 bases and J by 1 base, with 6 bases between. CDR3 size: 14 residues.

This clonotype was seen ten or more times. At one boundary the junction diverges from the germline segment, which might be a read error. The rearrangement links TRBV27 to TRBJ2-1, with D perhaps matching TRBD1 or TRBD2 (6 bases each). Germline V gene lookup returns CDR1 MNHEY and CDR2 SMNVEV (reference sequence). CDR3 size: 15 residues. CDR3 in amino acids: CASSLYLGGPREQFF. CDR3 sequence (DNA): TGTGCCAGCAGCTTATATCTCGGGGGCCCGAGGGAGCAGTTCTTC.

This clonotype was observed many times. The chain recombines TRBV6-1 with TRBJ2-7; D not certain. The ends were cut back, 6 bases at V and 0 bases at J, with 9 bases in the middle. Germline V CDR1 and CDR2: MNHNS, SASEGT. The CDR3 is 13 residues long. The chain's CDR3 is CASRGFGSYEQYV. The CDR3 DNA reads as TGTGCCAGCAGGGGTTTCGGCTCCTACGAGCAGTACGTC.

This clonotype has a count of ten or more. The chain recombines TRBV20-1 with TRBJ2-5, with 7 bases identical to TRBD1. CDR1 is DFQATT, CDR2 SNEGSKA, per germline (reference sequence). The J segment lost 2 bases and the V segment lost 0 bases, leaving 6 bases of the junction unmatched. The length of the CDR3 is 15 residues. CDR3 in amino acids: CSARDRGRGQETQYF. DNA for the CDR3: TGCAGTGCTAGAGATCGGGGCAGGGGGCAAGAGACCCAGTACTTC.